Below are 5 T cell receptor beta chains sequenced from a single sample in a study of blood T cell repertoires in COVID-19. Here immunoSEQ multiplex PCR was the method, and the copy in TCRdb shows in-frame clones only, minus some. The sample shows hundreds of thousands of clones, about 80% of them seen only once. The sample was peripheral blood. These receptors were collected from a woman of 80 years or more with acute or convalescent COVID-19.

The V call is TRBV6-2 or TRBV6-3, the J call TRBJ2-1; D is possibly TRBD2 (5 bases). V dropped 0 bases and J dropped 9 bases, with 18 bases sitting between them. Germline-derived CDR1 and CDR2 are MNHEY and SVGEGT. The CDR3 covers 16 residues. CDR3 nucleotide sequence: TGTGCCAGCAGTTACTCCCTCGTGAGGGCGGTCGGTGAGCAGTTCTTC. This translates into CASSYSLVRAVGEQFF.

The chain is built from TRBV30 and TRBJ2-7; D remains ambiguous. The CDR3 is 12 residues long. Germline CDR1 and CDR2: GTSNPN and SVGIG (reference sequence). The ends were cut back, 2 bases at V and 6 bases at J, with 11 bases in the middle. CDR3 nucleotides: TGTGCCTGGAGTACCACCTTACTCGAGCAGTACTTC. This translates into CAWSTTLLEQYF.

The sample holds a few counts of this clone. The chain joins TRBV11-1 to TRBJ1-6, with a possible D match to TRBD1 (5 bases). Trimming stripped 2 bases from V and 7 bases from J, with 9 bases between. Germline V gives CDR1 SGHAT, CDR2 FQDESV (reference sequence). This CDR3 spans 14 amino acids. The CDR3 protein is CASSLQGFNSPLHF. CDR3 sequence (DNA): TGTGCCAGCAGCTTACAGGGTTTCAATTCACCCCTCCACTTT.

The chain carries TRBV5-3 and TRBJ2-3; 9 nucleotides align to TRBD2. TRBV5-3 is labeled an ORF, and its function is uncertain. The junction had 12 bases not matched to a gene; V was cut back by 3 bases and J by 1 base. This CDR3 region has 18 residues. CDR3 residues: CARSWVARERGGTDTQYF. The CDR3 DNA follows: TGTGCCAGAAGCTGGGTGGCGCGTGAGCGGGGGGGCACAGATACGCAGTATTTT.

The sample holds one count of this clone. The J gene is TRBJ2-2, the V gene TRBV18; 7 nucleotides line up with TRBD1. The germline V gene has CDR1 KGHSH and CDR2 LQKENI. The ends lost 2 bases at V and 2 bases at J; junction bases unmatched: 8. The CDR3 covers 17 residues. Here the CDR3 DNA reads TGTGCCAGCTCACCATTCGGACAGGCTGGCAACACCGGGGAGCTGTTTTTT. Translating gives CASSPFGQAGNTGELFF.